This T cell receptor (beta chain) was profiled in a study of patients and donors after allogeneic stem cell transplantation (dated by TCRdb to the early 2020s). V is trimmed back by 2 bases and J by 7 bases, and the junction contains 11 bases that no gene match accounts for. Counted from cysteine to phenylalanine, this CDR3 has 15 amino acids. Only CDR3 DNA is held: 45 bases, read in frame from base 1. The germline V gene (reference sequence) sets CDR1 to GTSNPN and CDR2 to SVGIG. Libraries were made using RT-PCR. Sequencer: NextSeq 550. Using fastp trimming at Q25 and MiXCR clonotype assembly, TCRdb reanalyzed the public sequencing data and kept in-frame beta chains. Every CDR3 protein is listed once, alongside the most common genes and DNA of its rows. The sample profile shows around 70,000 distinct CDR3 sequences; about 26% of them were found once. Clones ranked in the top ten supply roughly 29% of the sample.

This clonotype was observed at least ten times. Which antigen it targets is not known. No much larger clone is present one base from it, and per-base qualities are unavailable. Material for sequencing was blood, either unsorted or a sorted T cell fraction (not recorded which). The TCR was taken from a human donor who was either an allogeneic HSCT recipient or a stem cell or donor lymphocyte infusion donor (not recorded which). It is not recorded whose cells these are; they may come from a transplant donor. Recombination joined TRBV30 with TRBJ2-3, and 8 bases in between align with TRBD1. The CDR3 protein is CAWSLGTGYPYTQYF. The DNA sequence is given as TGTGCCTGGAGTTTAGGGACAGGCTACCCTTATACGCAGTATTTT.